This TCR beta chain is drawn from a study of blood T cell repertoires in COVID-19. Method: immunoSEQ multiplex PCR; TCRdb's copy keeps in-frame clones and lacks some. The table has about 56,000 clones, nearly 90% seen once. V lost 3 bases to trimming and J lost 0 bases, with 15 bases between them. The length of the CDR3 is 17 residues. CDR1 and CDR2 (germline): LNHDA, SQIVND (reference sequence). This receptor was identified in an older woman with COVID-19, enrolled during active disease. Source material: peripheral blood. The gene calls are TRBV19 and TRBJ1-5; possibly TRBD1 for D (6 bases). The DNA of the CDR3 is TGTGCCAGTAGTATTGGGGGCAGCACGGATAGCAATCAGCCCCAGCATTTT. Its protein product is CASSIGGSTDSNQPQHF.